This T cell receptor beta chain was documented in a study of beta chain features in type 1 diabetes. Germline-derived CDR1 and CDR2 are SGHNT and YYREEE (reference sequence). V lost 0 bases, J lost 2 bases, and 0 bases lay in between. The length of the CDR3 is 13 residues. Purity above 95% was achieved in all sorted populations. Since all of the isolated RNA was reverse transcribed, expressed TCRB transcripts were what got sequenced. Sequenced by immunoSEQ multiplex PCR; TCRdb stores in-frame clones only, minus some. The data hold 860,000 or so clones, with about a sixth observed a single time. As to this clone: This same CDR3 is encoded by further DNA sequences in the sample.

The rearrangement joins TRBV5-4 to TRBJ2-6, with no clear D. The clonotype was recovered from a young woman in good health. The sequencing sample was made of naive CD4+ T cells from blood. DNA for the CDR3: TGTGCCAGCAGCTTGGCTGGGGCCAACGTCCTGACTTTC. It encodes CASSLAGANVLTF.